This T cell receptor beta chain appears in the sequencing data of a study of shared clonotypes between healthy human individuals. Turning to the study itself: Sampling drew on donors who were a couple of women and three men aged 18 to 49.

There are a few counts of this clone. Other DNA variants within this sample encode the same CDR3. Method: immunoSEQ multiplex PCR; TCRdb's copy keeps in-frame clones and lacks some. Here the sample spans some 660,000 clones, 60% to 75% being singletons. The length of the CDR3 is 12 residues. Trimming cost V 3 bases and J 1 base, with 3 bases left between them. Germline loops: CDR1 ENHRY, CDR2 SYGVKD. The sample taken for sequencing was memory CD4+ T cells sorted from blood. The subset denotes: CD45RA-negative fraction. This TCR came from a young woman in good health. V gene TRBV10-3 combines with J gene TRBJ2-5; unclear D gene. CDR3 nucleotides: TGTGCCATCAGTGAAACCCAAGAGACCCAGTACTTC. It codes for CAISETQETQYF.